The clone carrying this TCR beta chain has a count of ten or more. Its antigen is undetermined. This specimen comes from a study of identical twins. Study-level points and caveats: Twins shared beta out-of-frame sequences in excess, but this excess was weaker. Sequences that were out-of-frame, alpha and twin-shared displayed an excess of low generation probability.

TCRdb re-derived calls from the 5' RACE reads in MiXCR, one entry per CDR3 protein. The table includes about 390,000 distinct CDR3 sequences, 9% detected once. The clonotype was recovered from a woman aged 50 to 60 in good health. Sequenced: naive T cells sorted from blood.

The CDR3 DNA reads TGTGCCAGCAGTACCGGGTTCTACAATGAGCAGTTCTTC. It encodes CASSTGFYNEQFF. V is TRBV25-1 and J is TRBJ2-1; D unclear. The CDR3 runs 13 residues. V was shortened by 5 bases and J by 3 bases, with 8 bases between the two germline ends. Germline values: CDR1 MGHDK, CDR2 SYGVNS.